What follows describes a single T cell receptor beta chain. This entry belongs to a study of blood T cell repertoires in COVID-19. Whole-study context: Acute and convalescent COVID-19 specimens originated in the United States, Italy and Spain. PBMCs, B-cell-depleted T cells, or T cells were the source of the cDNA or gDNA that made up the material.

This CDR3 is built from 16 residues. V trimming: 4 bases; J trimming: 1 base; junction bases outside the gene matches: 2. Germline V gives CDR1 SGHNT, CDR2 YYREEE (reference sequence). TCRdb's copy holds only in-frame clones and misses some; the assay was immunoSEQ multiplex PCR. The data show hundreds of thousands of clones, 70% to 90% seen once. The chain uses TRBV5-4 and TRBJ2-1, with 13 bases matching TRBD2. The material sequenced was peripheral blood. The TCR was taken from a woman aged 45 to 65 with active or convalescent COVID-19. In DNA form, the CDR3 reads TGTGCCAGCAGCCTGGGACTAGCGGGATCCTACAATGAGCAGTTCTTC. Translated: CASSLGLAGSYNEQFF. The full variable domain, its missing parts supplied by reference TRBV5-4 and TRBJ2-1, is ETGVTQSPTHLIKTRGQQVTLRCSSQSGHNTVSWYQQALGQGPQFIFQYYREEENGRGNFPPRFSGLQFPNYSSELNVNALELDDSALYLCASSLGLAGSYNEQFFGPGTRLTVL.